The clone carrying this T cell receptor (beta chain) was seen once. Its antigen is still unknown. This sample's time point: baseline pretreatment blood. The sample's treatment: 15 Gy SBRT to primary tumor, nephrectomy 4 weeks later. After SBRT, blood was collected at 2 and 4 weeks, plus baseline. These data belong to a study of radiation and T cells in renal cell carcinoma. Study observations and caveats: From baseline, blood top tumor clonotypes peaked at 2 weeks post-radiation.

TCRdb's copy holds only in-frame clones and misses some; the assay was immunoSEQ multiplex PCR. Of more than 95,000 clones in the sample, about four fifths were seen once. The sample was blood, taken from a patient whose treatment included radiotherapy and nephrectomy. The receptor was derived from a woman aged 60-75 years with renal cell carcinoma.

This CDR3 is CASSSRQGQSNEKLFF. The CDR3 nucleotides are TGTGCCAGTAGTTCCAGACAGGGGCAAAGTAATGAAAAACTGTTTTTT. The V call is TRBV19, the J call TRBJ1-4, with 8 bases matching TRBD1. Looked up from germline, CDR1 is LNHDA and CDR2 is SQIVND (reference sequence). V was pared by 5 bases and J by 4 bases, with 9 bases of the junction left unmatched. The CDR3 has 16 residues.